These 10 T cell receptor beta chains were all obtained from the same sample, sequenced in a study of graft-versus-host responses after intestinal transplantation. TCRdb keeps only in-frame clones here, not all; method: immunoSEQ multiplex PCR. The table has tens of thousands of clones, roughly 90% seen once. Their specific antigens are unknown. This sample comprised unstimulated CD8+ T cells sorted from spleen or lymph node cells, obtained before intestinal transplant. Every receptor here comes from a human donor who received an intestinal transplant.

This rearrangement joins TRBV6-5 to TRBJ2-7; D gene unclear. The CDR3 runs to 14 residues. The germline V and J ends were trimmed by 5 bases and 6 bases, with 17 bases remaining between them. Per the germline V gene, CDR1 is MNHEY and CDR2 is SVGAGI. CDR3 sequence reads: CASSTIPLPGEQYF. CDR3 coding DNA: TGTGCCAGCAGTACCATCCCTTTGCCCGGCGAGCAGTACTTC.

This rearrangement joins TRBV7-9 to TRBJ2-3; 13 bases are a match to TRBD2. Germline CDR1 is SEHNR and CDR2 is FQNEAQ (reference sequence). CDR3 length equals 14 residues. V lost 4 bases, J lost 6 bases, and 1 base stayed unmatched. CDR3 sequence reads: CASSSTSGGDTQYF. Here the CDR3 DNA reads TGTGCCAGCAGCTCGACTAGCGGGGGGGATACGCAGTATTTT.

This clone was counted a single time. CDR3 nucleotide sequence: TGTGCCAGCAGGGTGGGGACAAACTCTGGAAACACCATATATTTT. Its translation: CASRVGTNSGNTIYF. The chain carries TRBV2 and TRBJ1-3, with D tentatively TRBD1 (6 bases). Germline-derived CDR1 and CDR2 are SNHLY and FYNNEI. V was shortened by 6 bases and J by 0 bases, with 12 bases between the two germline ends. This CDR3 is 15 amino acids long.

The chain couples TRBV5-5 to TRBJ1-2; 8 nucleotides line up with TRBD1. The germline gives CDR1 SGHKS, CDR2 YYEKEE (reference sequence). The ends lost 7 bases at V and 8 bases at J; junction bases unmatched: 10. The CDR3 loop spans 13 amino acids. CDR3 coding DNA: TGTGCCAGCTTTCATACAGGGGGTCGGGGCTACACCTTC. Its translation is CASFHTGGRGYTF.

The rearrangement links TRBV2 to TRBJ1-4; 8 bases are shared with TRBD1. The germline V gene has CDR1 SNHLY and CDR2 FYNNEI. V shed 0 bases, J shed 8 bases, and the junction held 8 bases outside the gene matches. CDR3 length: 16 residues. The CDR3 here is CASSEALQGAREKLFF. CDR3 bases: TGTGCCAGCAGTGAAGCGCTTCAGGGGGCGCGAGAAAAACTGTTTTTT. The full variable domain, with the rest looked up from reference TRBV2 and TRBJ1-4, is EPEVTQTPSHQVTQMGQEVILRCVPISNHLYFYWYRQILGQKVEFLVSFYNNEISEKSEIFDDQFSVERPDGSNFTLKIRSTKLEDSAMYFCASSEALQGAREKLFFGSGTQLSVL.

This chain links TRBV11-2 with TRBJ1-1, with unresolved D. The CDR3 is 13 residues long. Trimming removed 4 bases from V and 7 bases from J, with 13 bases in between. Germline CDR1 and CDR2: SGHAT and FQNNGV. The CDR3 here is CASSSRGYIEAFF. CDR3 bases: TGTGCCAGCAGCTCCAGAGGATACATTGAAGCTTTCTTT.

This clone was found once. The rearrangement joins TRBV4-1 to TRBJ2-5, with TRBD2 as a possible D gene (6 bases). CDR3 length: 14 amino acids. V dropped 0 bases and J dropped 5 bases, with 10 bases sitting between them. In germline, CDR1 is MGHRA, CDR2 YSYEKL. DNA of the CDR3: TGCGCCAGCAGCCAAGATTTCGCGGGGGAGACCCAGTACTTC. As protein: CASSQDFAGETQYF.

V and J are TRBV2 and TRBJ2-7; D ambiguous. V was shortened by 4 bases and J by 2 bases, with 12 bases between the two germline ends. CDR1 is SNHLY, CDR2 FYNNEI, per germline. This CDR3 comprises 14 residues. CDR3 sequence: CASSGLQATYEQYF. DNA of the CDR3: TGTGCCAGCAGTGGGTTGCAGGCCACCTACGAGCAGTACTTC.

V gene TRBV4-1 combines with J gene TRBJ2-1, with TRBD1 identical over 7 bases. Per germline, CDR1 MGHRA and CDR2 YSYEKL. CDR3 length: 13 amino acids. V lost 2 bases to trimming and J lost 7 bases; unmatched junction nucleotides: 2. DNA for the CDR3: TGCGCCAGCAGCCAACGGACAGGAAATGAGCAGTTCTTC. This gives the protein CASSQRTGNEQFF.

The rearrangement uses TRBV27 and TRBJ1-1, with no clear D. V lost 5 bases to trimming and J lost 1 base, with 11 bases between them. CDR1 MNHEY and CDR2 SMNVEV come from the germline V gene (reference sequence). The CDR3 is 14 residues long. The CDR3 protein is CASSPAGWNTEAFF. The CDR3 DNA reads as TGTGCCAGCAGTCCTGCCGGGTGGAACACTGAAGCTTTCTTT.